The rows below give T cell receptor beta chains drawn from one sample of a study of Ad26.COV2.S vaccination and SARS-CoV-2 variants. Clones were read by immunoSEQ multiplex PCR, and TCRdb kept only the in-frame ones, dropping some. The sample records about 280,000 clones, 70% to 90% being singletons. The source was peripheral blood, collected in a trial of Ad26.COV2.S vaccine versus placebo. The receptor set was obtained from a person between 18 and 65 years old who received the Ad26.COV2.S COVID-19 vaccine or a placebo. CDR3s include the opening cysteine and the closing phenylalanine or tryptophan. The D gene is left open where the match is weak. The size field is filled for only some rows; it gives once, few, many or a size class.

V: TRBV3-1/TRBV3-2
size: -
D: TRBD2
J: TRBJ2-1
DNA: TGTGCCAGCAGCGATTTCTATAGCGGGAGGGGGCAGTTCTTC
CDR3: CASSDFYSGRGQFF

V: TRBV6-6
size: -
D: TRBD1
J: TRBJ2-1
DNA: TGTGCCAGCAGCCGGACAGGAGATGAGCAGTTCTTC
CDR3: CASSRTGDEQFF

V: TRBV6-6
size: once
D: TRBD1
J: TRBJ1-2
DNA: TGTGCCAGCAGTTTGGTGACAGGGGGTAACTATGGCTACACCTTC
CDR3: CASSLVTGGNYGYTF

V: TRBV9
size: -
D: -
J: TRBJ1-2
DNA: TGTGCCAGCAGCGCCCGGACATATACCGGGGGCTACACCTTC
CDR3: CASSARTYTGGYTF

V: TRBV19
size: -
D: -
J: TRBJ1-1
DNA: TGTGCCAGTAGTATTCTACAGGGGAACACTGAAGCTTTCTTT
CDR3: CASSILQGNTEAFF

V: TRBV2
size: -
D: -
J: TRBJ1-1
DNA: TGTGCCAGCAGTGGGGCCCTTAACACTGAAGCTTTCTTT
CDR3: CASSGALNTEAFF

V: TRBV30
size: -
D: -
J: TRBJ1-1
DNA: TGTGCCTGGAACATAGGAGCTGAAGCTTTCTTT
CDR3: CAWNIGAEAFF

V: TRBV29-1
size: -
D: -
J: TRBJ2-6
DNA: TGCAGCGTTTGTTTCTCTGGGGCCAACGTCCTGACTTTC
CDR3: CSVCFSGANVLTF

V: TRBV7-2
size: -
D: -
J: TRBJ1-3
DNA: TGTGCCAGCAGTTTCACAGGGACTCCTTCTGGAAACACCATATATTTT
CDR3: CASSFTGTPSGNTIYF

V: TRBV28
size: -
D: TRBD1
J: TRBJ1-4
DNA: TGTGCCAGCAGTAGCTCGGGACAGGGGAATGAAAAACTGTTTTTT
CDR3: CASSSSGQGNEKLFF

V: TRBV11-3
size: -
D: TRBD2
J: TRBJ2-1
DNA: TGTGCCAGCAGCTCAAGCGGGGTATCCTACAATGAGCAGTTCTTC
CDR3: CASSSSGVSYNEQFF

V: TRBV4-1
size: -
D: -
J: TRBJ2-2
DNA: TGCGCCAGCAGCCAAGATCTTTGGGCCACCGGGGAGCTGTTTTTT
CDR3: CASSQDLWATGELFF

V: TRBV5-6
size: -
D: -
J: TRBJ1-2
DNA: TGTGCCAGCAACGGAGGACATGGCTACACCTTC
CDR3: CASNGGHGYTF

V: TRBV12-5
size: -
D: -
J: TRBJ2-7
DNA: TGTGCTAGTGGTTTGATCGGGGGGCCCTACGAGCAGTACTTC
CDR3: CASGLIGGPYEQYF

V: TRBV9
size: -
D: -
J: TRBJ2-1
DNA: TGTGCCAGCAGCGTTGACCCGGCGGGCCCGCGGGATGAGCAGTTCTTC
CDR3: CASSVDPAGPRDEQFF

V: TRBV6-2/TRBV6-3
size: -
D: -
J: TRBJ2-7
DNA: TGTGCCAGCAGTTACCGGGTGGACTGGACGCACGAGCAGTACTTC
CDR3: CASSYRVDWTHEQYF

V: TRBV19
size: -
D: -
J: TRBJ1-5
DNA: TGTGCCAGTCAAAAGACAGCAGGGTGGCAGCCCCAGCATTTT
CDR3: CASQKTAGWQPQHF